The rows below give T cell receptor beta chains drawn from one sample of a study of PD-L1 blockade in urothelial cancer. The repertoire was sequenced with immunoSEQ multiplex PCR; TCRdb's copy has only in-frame clones and lacks some. The sample records roughly 43,000 clones, 70% to 90% being singletons. Sequencing was performed on PBMCs, taken around atezolizumab (anti-PD-L1) treatment. The receptors were gathered from a man in his 60s with urothelial cancer. Each CDR3 is given with its conserved first and last residue. The D gene is left open where the match is weak. Size tells how often a clone was seen (once, few, many) or the class of an expanded clone, and some rows leave it out.

len	v_gene	d_gene	j_gene	abundance	CDR3aa	CDR3nt
15	TRBV7-2	TRBD1	TRBJ2-5	.	CASRKTGGGQETQYF	TGTGCCAGCAGAAAAACAGGGGGCGGACAAGAGACCCAGTACTTC
14	TRBV7-2	.	TRBJ2-7	.	CASSSDRNSYEQYF	TGTGCCAGCAGCTCCGACAGGAACTCCTACGAGCAGTACTTC
13	TRBV5-4	TRBD2	TRBJ2-5	once	CASSILAQETQYF	TGTGCCAGCAGCATACTAGCGCAGGAGACCCAGTACTTC
17	TRBV10-2	TRBD2	TRBJ2-1	.	CASSEGASGTKGNEQFF	TGCGCCAGCAGTGAGGGGGCTAGCGGGACCAAGGGGAATGAGCAGTTCTTC
17	TRBV5-6	TRBD1	TRBJ1-6	.	CASSLFSIGQGNSPLHF	TGTGCCAGCAGCTTGTTTAGTATAGGACAGGGGAATTCACCCCTCCACTTT
13	TRBV10-3	TRBD1	TRBJ2-7	.	CATAGQGSYEQYF	TGTGCCACCGCAGGACAGGGCTCCTACGAGCAGTACTTC
15	TRBV9	.	TRBJ2-2	.	CASTEGQWAVGELFF	TGTGCCAGCACCGAGGGACAATGGGCGGTCGGGGAGCTGTTTTTT
14	TRBV9	.	TRBJ2-5	.	CASSAGDLLETQYF	TGTGCCAGCAGCGCGGGGGACCTATTGGAGACCCAGTACTTC
16	TRBV28	.	TRBJ1-2	.	CASSLAGTTIAYGYTF	TGTGCCAGCAGTTTGGCCGGGACAACGATAGCCTATGGCTACACCTTC
16	TRBV29-1	.	TRBJ2-3	.	CSVEVRVDRSTDTQYF	TGCAGCGTTGAAGTTCGGGTAGACAGGAGCACAGATACGCAGTATTTT
16	TRBV7-2	TRBD1	TRBJ1-2	.	CASSPIGQGRNYGYTF	TGTGCCAGCAGCCCCATCGGACAGGGTAGGAACTATGGCTACACCTTC
15	TRBV5-4	.	TRBJ1-6	.	CASSLRTASNSPLHF	TGTGCCAGCAGCCTTCGGACAGCCAGTAATTCACCCCTCCACTTT
11	TRBV20-1	.	TRBJ1-1	.	CSAEGRDEAFF	TGCAGTGCTGAGGGGCGGGATGAAGCTTTCTTT
14	TRBV19	.	TRBJ1-2	.	CASSIRVANYGYTF	TGTGCCAGTAGTATTCGTGTAGCTAACTATGGCTACACCTTC
15	TRBV18	.	TRBJ2-1	.	CASSPPIVNGNEQFF	TGTGCCAGCTCACCACCCATAGTAAATGGCAATGAGCAGTTCTTC
14	TRBV15	TRBD2	TRBJ2-1	.	CATSRRGRGNEQFF	TGTGCCACCAGCAGGCGCGGGAGGGGAAATGAGCAGTTCTTC
12	TRBV10-1	.	TRBJ2-1	.	CASNRPSDEQFF	TGCGCCAGCAATAGACCGAGCGATGAGCAGTTCTTC
16	TRBV6-1	TRBD2	TRBJ2-5	.	CASSEIASGVGETQYF	TGTGCCAGCAGTGAAATTGCTAGCGGGGTCGGGGAGACCCAGTACTTC
17	TRBV5-1	.	TRBJ2-1	.	CASSLGFLRDTHNEQFF	TGCGCCAGCAGCTTGGGTTTTTTGCGTGACACACACAATGAGCAGTTCTTC
14	TRBV4-3	.	TRBJ2-7	.	CASSQDRGSYEQYF	TGCGCCAGCAGCCAAGATCGGGGCTCCTACGAGCAGTACTTC
15	TRBV6-1	TRBD2	TRBJ2-5	.	CASWITGLGLETQYF	TGTGCCAGCTGGATTACGGGACTAGGATTGGAGACCCAGTACTTC
14	TRBV11-2	.	TRBJ2-7	.	CASSLVGGLYEQYF	TGTGCCAGCAGCTTAGTGGGGGGGCTCTACGAGCAGTACTTC
12	TRBV7-2	.	TRBJ1-4	.	CASSRYNEKLFF	TGTGCCAGCAGCCGGTATAATGAAAAACTGTTTTTT
11	TRBV5-4	.	TRBJ2-1	.	CASSVASEQFF	TGTGCCAGCAGCGTAGCGAGTGAGCAGTTCTTC
14	TRBV5-1	.	TRBJ2-7	.	CASSLETGTYEQYF	TGCGCCAGCAGCTTGGAGACAGGAACCTACGAGCAGTACTTC
12	TRBV6-5	TRBD1	TRBJ2-7	.	CATWDSSYEQYF	TGTGCCACATGGGACAGCTCCTACGAGCAGTACTTC
11	TRBV29-1	.	TRBJ2-1	.	CSTGQFYEQFF	TGCAGCACCGGACAGTTTTATGAGCAGTTCTTC
19	TRBV7-2	TRBD1	TRBJ2-6	.	CASRSLPGQSLSGANVLTF	TGTGCCAGCAGATCTCTTCCGGGACAGAGCCTCTCTGGGGCCAACGTCCTGACTTTC
13	TRBV9	.	TRBJ1-1	.	CASSSGNYPEAFF	TGTGCCAGCAGCTCCGGTAACTACCCTGAAGCTTTCTTT
14	TRBV7-9	.	TRBJ2-2	.	CASSLTDNTGELFF	TGTGCCAGCAGCTTGACAGACAACACCGGGGAGCTGTTTTTT
16	TRBV5-8	.	TRBJ1-2	.	CASSPLRGGSKYGYTF	TGTGCCAGCAGCCCCCTCCGGGGAGGATCAAAGTATGGCTACACCTTC
13	TRBV10-2	.	TRBJ1-1	.	CASSESTVTEAFF	TGCGCCAGCAGTGAGTCGACAGTTACTGAAGCTTTCTTT
12	TRBV27	TRBD1	TRBJ1-2	once	CASSTGGWGYTF	TGTGCCAGCAGCACAGGGGGTTGGGGCTACACCTTC
16	TRBV28	TRBD1	TRBJ1-5	once	CASSNLGQGGNQPQHF	TGTGCCAGCAGTAACCTAGGACAGGGAGGCAATCAGCCCCAGCATTTT
13	TRBV5-1	TRBD2	TRBJ2-5	.	CASSAGVQETQYF	TGCGCCAGCAGCGCGGGGGTCCAAGAGACCCAGTACTTC
16	TRBV2	TRBD1	TRBJ1-6	.	CASSRTGGQGNSPLHF	TGTGCCAGCAGTAGGACAGGGGGCCAGGGTAATTCACCCCTCCACTTT
15	TRBV11-2	.	TRBJ2-3	.	CASSSSSYSTDTQYF	TGTGCCAGCAGCTCGTCCTCGTATAGCACAGATACGCAGTATTTT
11	TRBV11-2	.	TRBJ1-2	.	CASTMGGSYTF	TGTGCCAGCACCATGGGGGGAAGCTACACCTTC
14	TRBV28	TRBD1	TRBJ1-2	.	CASRPTGGIYGYTF	TGTGCCAGCAGGCCGACAGGGGGCATCTATGGCTACACCTTC
16	TRBV5-4	.	TRBJ1-2	.	CASSLPTTTVSEGYTF	TGTGCCAGCAGCTTGCCCACTACGACAGTTTCAGAAGGCTACACCTTC
12	TRBV18	TRBD1	TRBJ1-2	.	CASSRDRVGYTF	TGTGCCAGCTCCCGGGACAGGGTGGGCTACACCTTC
14	TRBV11-3	.	TRBJ2-2	.	CASSSEGRPGELFF	TGTGCCAGCAGCTCGGAGGGCCGGCCCGGGGAGCTGTTTTTT
14	TRBV7-9	TRBD1	TRBJ2-1	.	CASSFDRGYNEQFF	TGTGCCAGCAGCTTTGACAGGGGGTACAATGAGCAGTTCTTC
15	TRBV4-3	.	TRBJ1-2	.	CASSQSSRAEYGYTF	TGCGCCAGCAGCCAATCATCCAGGGCGGAGTATGGCTACACCTTC
15	TRBV28	.	TRBJ1-1	few	CASSPRQDSTGEAFF	TGTGCCAGCAGCCCCCGACAGGACTCAACGGGTGAAGCTTTCTTT
13	TRBV2	TRBD1	TRBJ2-3	.	CASTGGGVDTQYF	TGTGCCAGTACAGGGGGCGGGGTAGATACGCAGTATTTT
14	TRBV7-2	.	TRBJ2-6	few	CASQTGTGANVLTF	TGTGCCAGCCAAACAGGGACTGGGGCCAACGTCCTGACTTTC
19	TRBV5-6	TRBD2	TRBJ2-7	.	CASSLAGLAGEGGKYEQYF	TGTGCCAGCAGCTTGGCCGGGCTAGCGGGAGAGGGGGGTAAGTACGAGCAGTACTTC
12	TRBV2	.	TRBJ1-2	once	CASSGTSYGYTF	TGTGCCAGCAGTGGGACAAGCTATGGCTACACCTTC
17	TRBV7-2	TRBD1	TRBJ2-3	once	CASSSQLGTGLTDTQYF	TGTGCCAGCAGCTCCCAACTAGGGACAGGCCTCACAGATACGCAGTATTTT
16	TRBV6-5	.	TRBJ2-7	.	CASSYSPGQPRDEQYF	TGTGCCAGCAGTTACAGCCCAGGCCAGCCGAGGGACGAGCAGTACTTC
16	TRBV11-2	TRBD2	TRBJ2-1	.	CASSPLLAAANNEQFF	TGTGCCAGCAGCCCCCTACTAGCGGCCGCTAACAATGAGCAGTTCTTC
14	TRBV19	.	TRBJ1-5	.	CASSIVLSDQPQHF	TGTGCCAGTAGTATAGTGTTGTCGGATCAGCCCCAGCATTTT
19	TRBV4-3	TRBD2	TRBJ2-1	.	CASSQGGTSGFSSYNEQFF	TGCGCCAGCAGCCAAGGAGGGACTAGCGGGTTCAGCTCCTACAATGAGCAGTTCTTC
15	TRBV19	.	TRBJ2-7	.	CASSIGPGKNYEQYF	TGTGCCAGTAGTATAGGACCCGGGAAGAACTACGAGCAGTACTTC